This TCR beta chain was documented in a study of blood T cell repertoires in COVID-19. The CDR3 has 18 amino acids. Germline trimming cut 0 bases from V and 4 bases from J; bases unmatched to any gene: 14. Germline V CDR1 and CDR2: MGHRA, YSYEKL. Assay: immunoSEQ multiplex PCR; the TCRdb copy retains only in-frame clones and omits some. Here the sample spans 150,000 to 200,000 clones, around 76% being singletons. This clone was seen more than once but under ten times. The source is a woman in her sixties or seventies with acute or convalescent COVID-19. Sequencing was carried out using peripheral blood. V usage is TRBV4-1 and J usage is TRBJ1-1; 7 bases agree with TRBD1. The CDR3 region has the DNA TGCGCCAGCAGCCAAGATCTGAGCTTGACAGGGATCAGCACTGAAGCTTTCTTT. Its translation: CASSQDLSLTGISTEAFF.